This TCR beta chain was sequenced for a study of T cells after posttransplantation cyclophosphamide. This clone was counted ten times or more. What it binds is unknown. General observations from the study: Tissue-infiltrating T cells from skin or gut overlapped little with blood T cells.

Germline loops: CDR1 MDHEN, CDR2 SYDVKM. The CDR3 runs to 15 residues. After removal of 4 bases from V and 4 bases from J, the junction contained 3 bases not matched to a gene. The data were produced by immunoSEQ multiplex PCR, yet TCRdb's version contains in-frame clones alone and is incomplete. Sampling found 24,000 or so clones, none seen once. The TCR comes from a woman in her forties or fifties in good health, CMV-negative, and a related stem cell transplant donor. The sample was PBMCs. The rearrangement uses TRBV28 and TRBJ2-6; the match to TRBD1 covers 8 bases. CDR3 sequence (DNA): TGTGCCAGCAGTTCCCAGGGGGCCGGGGCCAACGTCCTGACTTTC. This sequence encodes CASSSQGAGANVLTF.